The 2 T cell receptor beta chains listed next were all sequenced from one sample in a study of long-term antiretroviral therapy in people with HIV. Researchers ran immunoSEQ v3.0 at survey level. Only in-frame clones appear in the TCRdb table, and some are missing; sequencing was by immunoSEQ multiplex PCR. The sample lists about 24,000 clones; 85% to 95% were seen once. The sequencing here drew on unsorted PBMCs, taken just over 4.8 years after starting antiretroviral therapy. The receptors here all came from a woman aged 45-65 years with HIV.

This sequence joins TRBV6-5 and TRBJ1-5; 7 nucleotides line up with TRBD1. CDR1 is MNHEY, CDR2 SVGAGI, per germline. The trim removed 6 bases at V and 4 bases at J, leaving 9 bases unmatched. The CDR3 spans 15 residues. The CDR3 region has the DNA TGTGCCAGCAGCCTTAAGGGGGCCATAAATCAGCCCCAGCATTTT. This gives the protein CASSLKGAINQPQHF.

The V and J genes are TRBV29-1 and TRBJ2-1, with a weak D call TRBD1 (6 bases). The CDR3 runs 13 residues. V gave up 1 base and J gave up 8 bases, with 12 bases separating them. Germline V CDR1 and CDR2: SQVTM, ANQGSEA. The DNA for the CDR3 is TGCAGCGTTGAAGGCGGACAGAGGCATGAGCAGTTCTTC. Residues: CSVEGGQRHEQFF.